Listed below are T cell receptor beta chains from one sample, sequenced in a study of T cell responses to AZD1222 COVID-19 vaccine. Profiling relied on immunoSEQ multiplex PCR, and the TCRdb table lists in-frame clones only, not all of them. The sample records 150,000 to 200,000 clones, approximately 94% being singletons. The specimen was peripheral blood, collected on day 0 of AZD1222 vaccination. The receptors stem from an adult in good health. The CDR3 runs from the conserved cysteine through the conserved F or W. The D gene is left open where the match is weak. A row's size may be missing; if present it is once, few, many or a size class.

D: TRBD2
size: once
J: TRBJ2-3
V: TRBV5-1
CDR3: CASSLARLAGAEADTQYF
DNA: TGCGCCAGCAGCTTGGCCCGGCTAGCGGGAGCGGAGGCCGATACGCAGTATTTT

D: TRBD1
size: once
J: TRBJ1-5
V: TRBV19
CDR3: CASSLADRFGYSNQPQHF
DNA: TGTGCCAGTAGCCTCGCGGACAGGTTTGGGTATAGCAATCAGCCCCAGCATTTT

D: TRBD2
size: .
J: TRBJ2-3
V: TRBV5-8
CDR3: CASSFPAGSTDTQYF
DNA: TGTGCCAGCAGCTTCCCAGCGGGGTCCACAGATACGCAGTATTTT

D: TRBD1
size: .
J: TRBJ2-3
V: TRBV30
CDR3: CAWSANPRRTGGIFNTDTQYF
DNA: TGTGCCTGGAGTGCCAACCCCCGCCGGACAGGGGGTATTTTTAACACAGATACGCAGTATTTT

D: .
size: .
J: TRBJ2-1
V: TRBV30
CDR3: CAWSRGYNEQFF
DNA: TGTGCCTGGAGTCGGGGATACAATGAGCAGTTCTTC

D: .
size: .
J: TRBJ1-5
V: TRBV2
CDR3: CASSLNQPQHF
DNA: TGTGCCAGCAGCCTGAATCAGCCCCAGCATTTT

D: TRBD1
size: once
J: TRBJ2-1
V: TRBV9
CDR3: CASSVEGGLYNEQFF
DNA: TGTGCCAGCAGCGTAGAAGGGGGCCTCTACAATGAGCAGTTCTTC

D: .
size: .
J: TRBJ1-1
V: TRBV9
CDR3: CASSQGRWENTEAFF
DNA: TGTGCCAGCAGCCAGGGACGCTGGGAGAACACTGAAGCTTTCTTT

D: .
size: .
J: TRBJ2-1
V: TRBV14
CDR3: CASSQGRINEQFF
DNA: TGTGCCAGCAGCCAGGGACGAATCAATGAGCAGTTCTTC

D: TRBD1
size: .
J: TRBJ2-5
V: TRBV19
CDR3: CASSAGTGEVETQYF
DNA: TGTGCCAGTAGTGCCGGGACAGGGGAGGTAGAGACCCAGTACTTC

D: TRBD2
size: .
J: TRBJ2-1
V: TRBV3-1/TRBV3-2
CDR3: CASSLAGVSNNEQFF
DNA: TGTGCCAGCAGCCTAGCGGGAGTGTCGAACAATGAGCAGTTCTTC